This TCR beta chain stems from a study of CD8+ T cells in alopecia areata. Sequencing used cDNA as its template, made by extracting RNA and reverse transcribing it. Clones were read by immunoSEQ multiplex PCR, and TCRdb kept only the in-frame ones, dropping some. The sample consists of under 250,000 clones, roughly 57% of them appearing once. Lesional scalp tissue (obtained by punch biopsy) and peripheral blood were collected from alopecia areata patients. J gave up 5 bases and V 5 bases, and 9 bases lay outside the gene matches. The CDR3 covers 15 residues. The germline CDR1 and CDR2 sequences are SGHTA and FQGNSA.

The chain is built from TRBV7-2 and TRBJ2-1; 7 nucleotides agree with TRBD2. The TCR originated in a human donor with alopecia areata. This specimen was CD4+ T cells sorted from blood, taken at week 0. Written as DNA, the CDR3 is TGTGCCAGCAGCCGCCCGGGGGGAGAGCACAATGAGCAGTTCTTC. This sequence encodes CASSRPGGEHNEQFF.